This paragraph reports one TCR beta chain. Its antigen is not identified. CD4+ T cells that had been cultured provided DNA sequenced with the Oncomine TCR Beta short-read assay. TCRdb reanalysed the PCR reads using MiXCR and keeps one entry per CDR3 protein. The table has 8,500 to 13,000 distinct CDR3 sequences, about two fifths seen once; the top ten hold roughly 11%. Treatment: 10-day PBMC culture with coronavirus spike peptide pools or control peptides (ViraFEST assay). Each well received about 2.2 million PBMCs, cultured with roughly 9.5 IU/ml IL-2 and approximately 10 ug/ml peptide pools. Half-medium changes with fresh IL-2 medium occurred on days 3 and 7. These data belong to a study of vaccination and CD4 T cells after COVID-19. In the study overall: Blood was drawn a median around 70 days post second dose, range 14 to 241. Cultures serving as controls received a peptide pool (CEFX or HIV-1 Nef) or no peptide.

Germline values: CDR1 MNHEY, CDR2 SMNVEV (reference sequence). The trim removed 6 bases at V and 2 bases at J, leaving 6 bases unmatched. This CDR3 has 14 amino acids. The V gene is TRBV27, the J gene TRBJ2-7; 8 nucleotides match TRBD1. This specimen was CD4+ T cells from blood, cultured in vitro, taken after SARS-CoV-2 vaccination. The receptor was isolated from a human donor who had recovered from COVID-19. CDR3 protein: CASSNDRGPYEQYF. The CDR3 nucleotides are TGTGCCAGCAGCAACGACAGGGGTCCCTACGAGCAGTACTTC.